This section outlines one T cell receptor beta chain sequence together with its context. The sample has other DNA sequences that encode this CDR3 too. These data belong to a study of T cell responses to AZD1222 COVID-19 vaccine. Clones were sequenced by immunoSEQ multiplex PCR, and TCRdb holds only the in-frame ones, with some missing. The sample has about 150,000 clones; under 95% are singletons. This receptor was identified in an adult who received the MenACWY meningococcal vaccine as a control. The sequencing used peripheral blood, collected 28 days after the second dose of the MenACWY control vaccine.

In DNA form, the CDR3 reads TGTGCCAGCAGCTTAGCAGGGGGCAGCTACGAGCAGTACTTC. It specifies CASSLAGGSYEQYF. The chain combines TRBV11-2 with TRBJ2-7; 8 bases are a match to TRBD1. There are 14 residues in the CDR3. Germline CDR1 reads SGHAT; CDR2 reads FQNNGV. J lost 3 bases, V lost 1 base, and 2 bases had no gene match.